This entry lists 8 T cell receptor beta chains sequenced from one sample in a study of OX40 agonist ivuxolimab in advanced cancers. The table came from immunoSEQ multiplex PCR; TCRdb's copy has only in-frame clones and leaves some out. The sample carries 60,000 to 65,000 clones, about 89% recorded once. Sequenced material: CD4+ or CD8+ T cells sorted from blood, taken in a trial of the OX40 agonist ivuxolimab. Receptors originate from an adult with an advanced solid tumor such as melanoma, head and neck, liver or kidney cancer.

The CDR3 sequence is CATSRGQGGYGYTF. The CDR3 nucleotides read TGTGCCACCAGCAGAGGACAGGGAGGCTATGGCTACACCTTC. The chain combines TRBV15 with TRBJ1-2; 7 positions match TRBD1. The junction had 3 bases not matched to a gene; V was cut back by 1 base and J by 4 bases. The length of the CDR3 is 14 residues. Looked up from germline, CDR1 is LNHNV and CDR2 is YYDKDF (reference sequence). The full variable domain, rest sourced from reference TRBV15 and TRBJ1-2, is DAMVIQNPRYQVTQFGKPVTLSCSQTLNHNVMYWYQQKSSQAPKLLFHYYDKDFNNEADTPDNFQSRRPNTSFCFLDIRSPGLGDTAMYLCATSRGQGGYGYTFGSGTRLTVV.

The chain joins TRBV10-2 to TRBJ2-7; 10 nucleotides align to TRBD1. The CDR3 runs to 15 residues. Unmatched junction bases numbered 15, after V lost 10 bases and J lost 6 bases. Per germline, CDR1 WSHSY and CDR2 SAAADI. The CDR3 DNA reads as TGCGCCACCCGATTGGGACAGGGGCTAATCGCCGAGCAGTACTTC. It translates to CATRLGQGLIAEQYF.

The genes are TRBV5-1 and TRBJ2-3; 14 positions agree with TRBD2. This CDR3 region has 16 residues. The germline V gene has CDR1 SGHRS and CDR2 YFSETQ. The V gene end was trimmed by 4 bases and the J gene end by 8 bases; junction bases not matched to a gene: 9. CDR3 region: CASSARLAGGPGTQYF. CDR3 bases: TGCGCCAGCAGCGCACGACTAGCGGGAGGGCCGGGTACGCAGTATTTT.

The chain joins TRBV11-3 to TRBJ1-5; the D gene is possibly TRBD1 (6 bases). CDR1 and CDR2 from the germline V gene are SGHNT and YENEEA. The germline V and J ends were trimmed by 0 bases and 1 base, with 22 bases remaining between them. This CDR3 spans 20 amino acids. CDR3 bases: TGTGCCAGCAGCTTAGAACACCCCAGCCCGGCAGGGGCAAGCAATCAGCCCCAGCATTTT. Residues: CASSLEHPSPAGASNQPQHF.

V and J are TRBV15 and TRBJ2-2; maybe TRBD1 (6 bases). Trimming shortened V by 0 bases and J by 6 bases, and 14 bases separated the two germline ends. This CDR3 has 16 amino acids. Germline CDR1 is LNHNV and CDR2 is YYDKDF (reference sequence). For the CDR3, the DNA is TGTGCCACCAGCAGAGAGCTCCAATGGGGGCCCGGGGAGCTGTTTTTT. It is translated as CATSRELQWGPGELFF.

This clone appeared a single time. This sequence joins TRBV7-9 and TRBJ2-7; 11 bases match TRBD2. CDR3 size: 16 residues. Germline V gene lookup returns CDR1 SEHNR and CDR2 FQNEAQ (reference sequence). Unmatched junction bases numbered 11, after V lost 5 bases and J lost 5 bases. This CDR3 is CASSVGLASGRNEQYF. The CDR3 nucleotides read TGTGCCAGCAGCGTCGGCTTGGCTAGCGGGAGGAACGAGCAGTACTTC.

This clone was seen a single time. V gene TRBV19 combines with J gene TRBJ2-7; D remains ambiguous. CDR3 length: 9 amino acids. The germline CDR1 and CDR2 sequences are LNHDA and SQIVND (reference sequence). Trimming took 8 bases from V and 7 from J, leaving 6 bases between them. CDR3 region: CASRLEQYF. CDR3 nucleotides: TGTGCCAGTCGTTTGGAGCAGTACTTC. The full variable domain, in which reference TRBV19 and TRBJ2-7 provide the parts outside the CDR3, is DGGITQSPKYLFRKEGQNVTLSCEQNLNHDAMYWYRQDPGQGLRLIYYSQIVNDFQKGDIAEGYSVSREKKESFPLTVTSAQKNPTAFYLCASRLEQYFGPGTRLTVT.

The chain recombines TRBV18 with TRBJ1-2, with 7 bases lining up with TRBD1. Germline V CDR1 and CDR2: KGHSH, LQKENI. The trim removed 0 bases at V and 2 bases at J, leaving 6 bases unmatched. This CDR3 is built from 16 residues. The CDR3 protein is CASSPPAGGKNYGYTF. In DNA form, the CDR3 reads TGTGCCAGCTCACCACCCGCAGGGGGTAAGAACTATGGCTACACCTTC.